This TCR beta chain came from a study of tumor-infiltrating lymphocytes in primary liver carcinoma. Study-level points and caveats: The study used bulk unsorted samples and so did not compare CD4+ and CD8+ repertoires.

Regarding this clonotype: Its antigen is not known.

Starting material of 400 to 600 ng total RNA yielded TCR beta cDNA via a constant-region primer. Three nested multiplex PCR rounds, a slightly modified ARM-PCR method, built the TCR beta libraries. TRBV1-TRBV30 forward primers and a C-beta reverse primer were used in the first two PCR rounds, which each ran for approximately 11 cycles. Each CDR3 protein is one row after TCRdb ran MiXCR on the multiplex PCR reads. The table records approximately 330,000 distinct CDR3 sequences, around three fifths of them present only once. The study extracted blood RNA from unsorted whole blood and also extracted germline DNA. This CDR3 has 13 amino acids. V lost 4 bases, J lost 6 bases, and 10 bases lay in between.

Material for sequencing was peripheral blood. V is TRBV12-3 or TRBV12-4 and J is TRBJ2-1; D gene uncertain. The clonotype originates from a man aged 35-49 years with primary liver carcinoma and hepatitis B virus infection. The CDR3 coding sequence is TGTGCCAGCAGTTATACCCCCGTCAATGAGCAGTTCTTC. Translated: CASSYTPVNEQFF.